The 9 T cell receptor beta chains below were found in one sample sequenced in a study of T cell responses to AZD1222 COVID-19 vaccine. TCRdb keeps only in-frame clones here, not all; method: immunoSEQ multiplex PCR. The data show tens of thousands of clones, around three quarters seen once. Specimen: peripheral blood, collected 28 days after the second AZD1222 dose. The receptor set was obtained from an adult who received the AZD1222 COVID-19 vaccine.

The V call is TRBV7-8, the J call TRBJ1-1; D gene ambiguous. Per germline, CDR1 SGHVS and CDR2 FQNEAQ. The CDR3 totals 14 residues. The V gene lost 1 base and the J gene lost 10 bases, with 16 bases spanning the gap. CDR3 protein: CASSLDGPNVGAFF. Written as DNA, the CDR3 is TGTGCCAGCAGCTTAGACGGGCCGAACGTGGGAGCTTTCTTT.

The chain uses TRBV3-1 (or the pseudogene TRBV3-2) and TRBJ1-3, with a possible D match to TRBD1 (5 bases). The CDR3 runs to 15 residues. CDR1 LGHDT and CDR2 YNNKEL come from the germline V gene (reference sequence). The V gene lost 1 base and the J gene lost 5 bases, with 12 bases spanning the gap. DNA for the CDR3: TGTGCCAGCAGCCAAGGTCGGGGCATAAGAAACACCATATATTTT. Translated, it gives CASSQGRGIRNTIYF.

The V and J genes are TRBV7-3 and TRBJ2-3; D is perhaps TRBD2 (5 bases). This CDR3 is built from 15 residues. Germline CDR1 SGHTA, CDR2 FQGTGA. V dropped 3 bases and J dropped 1 base, with 11 bases sitting between them. In DNA, the CDR3 is TGTGCCAGCAGCTTGGAACGGGGAGGCACAGATACGCAGTATTTT. Translated: CASSLERGGTDTQYF.

This clone was seen a few times. The V and J genes are TRBV7-9 and TRBJ1-6; tentatively, D is TRBD1 (5 bases). CDR3 length equals 14 residues. Germline V CDR1 and CDR2: SEHNR, FQNEAQ (reference sequence). Trimming cost V 5 bases and J 14 bases, with 19 bases left between them. As DNA, the CDR3 is TGTGCCAGCAGCCTAGGCGGGACGGAGCTGGCCCTCCACTTT. This translates into CASSLGGTELALHF.

CDR3 sequence reads: CAWSRQSNTGELFF. The DNA of the CDR3 is TGTGCCTGGAGTAGACAGAGTAACACCGGGGAGCTGTTTTTT. V is TRBV30 and J is TRBJ2-2; a weak D match, TRBD1 (5 bases). The CDR3 extends over 14 amino acids. CDR1 is GTSNPN, CDR2 SVGIG, per germline (reference sequence). V was shortened by 2 bases and J by 2 bases, with 9 bases between the two germline ends.

The chain employs TRBV14 and TRBJ1-1; TRBD1 might be the D (5 bases). The ends were cut back, 1 base at V and 4 bases at J, with 10 bases in the middle. CDR1 is SGHDN and CDR2 is FVKESK in the germline V gene. The length of the CDR3 is 14 residues. As DNA, the CDR3 is TGTGCCAGCAGCCAAGTCGGGGGGAGCACTGAAGCTTTCTTT. It translates to CASSQVGGSTEAFF.

The chain is built from TRBV3-1 (or the pseudogene TRBV3-2) and TRBJ2-7; D unresolved. Trimming took off 0 bases at V and 0 bases at J, with 6 bases between the two ends. This CDR3 spans 14 amino acids. Germline lookup yields CDR1 LGHDT and CDR2 YNNKEL (reference sequence). The chain's CDR3 is CASSQDWSSYEQYF. CDR3 in DNA: TGTGCCAGCAGCCAAGATTGGTCCTCCTACGAGCAGTACTTC.

The chain joins TRBV7-2 to TRBJ2-5; 8 bases agree with TRBD1. Germline assignment: CDR1 SGHTA and CDR2 FQGNSA. V was pared by 1 base and J by 2 bases, with 15 bases of the junction left unmatched. The CDR3 has 19 residues. In DNA, the CDR3 is TGTGCCAGCAGCTTAGTAGGGTTGACGTCAGGGGGCGGGCAAGAGACCCAGTACTTC. Protein: CASSLVGLTSGGGQETQYF. Full variable domain (missing parts from reference TRBV7-2 and TRBJ2-5): GAGVSQSPSNKVTEKGKDVELRCDPISGHTALYWYRQSLGQGLEFLIYFQGNSAPDKSGLPSDRFSAERTGGSVSTLTIQRTQQEDSAVYLCASSLVGLTSGGGQETQYFGPGTRLLVL.

The genes are TRBV7-3 and TRBJ2-7; D gene unclear. The CDR3 sequence is 14 residues long. Germline lookup yields CDR1 SGHTA and CDR2 FQGTGA. The V end lost 4 bases, the J end lost 0 bases, and 10 bases lay between the germline ends. Here the CDR3 reads CASSSQPGSYEQYF. Here the CDR3 DNA reads TGTGCCAGCAGCTCACAACCGGGCTCCTACGAGCAGTACTTC.